This T cell receptor (beta chain) was documented in a study of breast tumors, draining lymph nodes, adjacent tissues. Samples came from axillary lymph nodes draining the breast cancer. Whole-study results and caveats: Tumors had less TCR diversity than lymph nodes, more than nontumor tissue.

The CDR3 spans 13 residues. Germline assignment: CDR1 DFQATT and CDR2 SNEGSKA (reference sequence). Trimming cost V 2 bases and J 6 bases, with 13 bases left between them. MiXCR, run by TCRdb on the multiplex PCR reads, gives a single entry per CDR3 protein. The sample includes about 100,000 distinct CDR3 sequences, around 20% of them seen just once. Of note for this clonotype: The antigen remains unidentified.

Material: axillary lymph node tissue. The V call is TRBV20-1, the J call TRBJ1-1, with a tentative D call TRBD1 (5 bases). The TCR was taken from a female donor with breast cancer. Some clones in this sample may be carry-over from other donors' samples. CDR3 protein: CSARFGGFSEAFF. DNA of the CDR3: TGCAGTGCTAGATTTGGGGGGTTCTCTGAAGCTTTCTTT.